Listed below are T cell receptor beta chains from one sample, sequenced in a study of blood T cell repertoires in COVID-19. Sequenced by immunoSEQ multiplex PCR; TCRdb stores in-frame clones only, minus some. The sample lists over 100,000 clones; around 83% were seen once. The sample consisted of peripheral blood. The receptor set was obtained from a woman aged 80 or older with active or convalescent COVID-19. The CDR3 runs from the conserved cysteine through the conserved F or W. D genes are given only for firm matches. For some rows the clone size is stated as once, few or many, or as a class when expanded; others skip it.

d_gene	abundance	v_gene	j_gene	CDR3aa	CDR3nt
TRBD1	NA	TRBV11-2	TRBJ2-3	CASSLGGTGGIDTQYF	TGTGCCAGCAGCTTAGGGGGGACAGGGGGCATAGATACGCAGTATTTT
TRBD2	NA	TRBV10-2	TRBJ2-7	CASSESPGGPYEQYF	TGCGCCAGCAGTGAGTCGCCGGGAGGGCCTTACGAGCAGTACTTC
TRBD1	NA	TRBV2	TRBJ2-3	CASRGQGSTDTQYF	TGTGCCAGCAGGGGACAGGGGAGCACAGATACGCAGTATTTT
TRBD2	NA	TRBV6-1	TRBJ2-4	CASSELLLSGGNIQYF	TGTGCCAGCAGTGAACTTCTCCTTAGCGGGGGGAACATTCAGTACTTC
NA	NA	TRBV18	TRBJ2-5	CASSPSGWEETQYF	TGTGCCAGCTCACCGTCAGGGTGGGAAGAGACCCAGTACTTC
NA	NA	TRBV6-5	TRBJ1-4	CASRWMGASNEKLFF	TGTGCCAGCAGATGGATGGGGGCCAGTAATGAAAAACTGTTTTTT
NA	NA	TRBV18	TRBJ1-1	CASSPPWSRVTEAFF	TGTGCCAGCTCACCACCGTGGTCCAGGGTCACTGAAGCTTTCTTT
NA	once	TRBV20-1	TRBJ1-2	CSASPGISYGYTF	TGCAGTGCTAGTCCAGGGATCTCCTATGGCTACACCTTC
NA	NA	TRBV9	TRBJ1-2	CASSVGGGEYGYTF	TGTGCCAGCAGCGTAGGAGGAGGGGAGTATGGCTACACCTTC
TRBD1	NA	TRBV6-2/TRBV6-3	TRBJ2-7	CASSGRTGQGPEQYF	TGTGCCAGCAGTGGTCGGACAGGGCAAGGGCCGGAGCAGTACTTC
TRBD2	NA	TRBV24-1	TRBJ2-1	CATSERSGGYNEQFF	TGTGCCACCAGTGAACGTAGCGGGGGTTACAATGAGCAGTTCTTC
TRBD1	NA	TRBV7-6	TRBJ1-4	CASSLRPGQGNEKLFF	TGTGCCAGCAGCCTCCGACCGGGACAGGGTAATGAAAAACTGTTTTTT
TRBD2	NA	TRBV12-5	TRBJ2-3	CASGRMTSGFTDTQYF	TGTGCTAGTGGACGGATGACTAGCGGATTCACAGATACGCAGTATTTT
TRBD1	NA	TRBV11-2	TRBJ2-3	CASSLVVTGITDTQYF	TGTGCCAGCAGCTTAGTCGTGACAGGGATCACAGATACGCAGTATTTT
NA	NA	TRBV7-2	TRBJ1-1	CASSFSTEAFF	TGTGCCAGCAGCTTTAGCACTGAAGCTTTCTTT
NA	few	TRBV7-9	TRBJ1-1	CASSLVARNTEAFF	TGTGCCAGCAGCTTAGTAGCCAGGAACACTGAAGCTTTCTTT
NA	NA	TRBV7-9	TRBJ1-2	CASSRAGRGYGYTF	TGTGCCAGCAGCCGGGCGGGGAGAGGCTATGGCTACACCTTC
NA	NA	TRBV6-5	TRBJ2-1	CASSSPAGRRTIEQFF	TGTGCCAGCAGTTCTCCCGCGGGACGGAGGACCATTGAGCAGTTCTTC
TRBD2	NA	TRBV7-9	TRBJ2-1	CASSLSAGVLVF	TGTGCCAGCAGCTTATCGGCGGGAGTTTTGGTCTTC
NA	NA	TRBV15	TRBJ2-2	CATSRGTVGGELFF	TGTGCCACCAGCAGAGGGACAGTCGGGGGGGAGCTGTTTTTT
TRBD1	few	TRBV7-9	TRBJ1-2	CASSRATGGDYGYTF	TGTGCCAGCAGCCGTGCTACAGGGGGCGACTATGGCTACACCTTC
NA	NA	TRBV5-4	TRBJ2-7	CASSTRSTNEQYF	TGTGCCAGCAGCACAAGGAGTACGAACGAGCAGTACTTC
TRBD1	NA	TRBV28	TRBJ2-2	CASLRDRRIAGELFF	TGTGCCAGCCTCCGGGACAGGCGAATTGCCGGGGAGCTGTTTTTT
NA	NA	TRBV19	TRBJ2-2	CASSSNRAQDTGELFF	TGTGCCAGTAGTTCCAACAGGGCTCAGGACACCGGGGAGCTGTTTTTT
NA	NA	TRBV5-5	TRBJ1-6	CASSLSGREDSPLHF	TGTGCCAGCAGCTTGTCTGGAAGGGAGGATTCACCCCTCCACTTT
TRBD2	NA	TRBV5-1	TRBJ2-3	CASSFGTSGPDTQYF	TGCGCCAGCAGCTTTGGGACTAGCGGACCAGATACGCAGTATTTT
TRBD2	NA	TRBV7-9	TRBJ2-1	CASSPFGRGRYNEQFF	TGTGCCAGCAGCCCATTCGGTCGCGGGAGGTACAATGAGCAGTTCTTC
TRBD1	NA	TRBV7-7	TRBJ1-4	CASSSRVDRGQRGTNEKLFF	TGTGCTAGCAGCTCCCGAGTCGACAGGGGGCAGAGGGGGACTAATGAAAAACTGTTTTTT
TRBD1	NA	TRBV27	TRBJ1-1	CASSRTGASTEAFF	TGTGCCAGCAGCAGGACAGGTGCGAGCACTGAAGCTTTCTTT
NA	NA	TRBV5-1	TRBJ2-5	CASSQGTDQETQYF	TGCGCCAGCAGCCAAGGGACTGACCAAGAGACCCAGTACTTC
NA	NA	TRBV4-1	TRBJ2-4	CASSQEGAPRIAKNIQYF	TGCGCCAGCAGCCAAGAGGGCGCGCCAAGGATAGCCAAAAACATTCAGTACTTC
NA	once	TRBV4-2	TRBJ2-1	CASSQETGSNEQFF	TGTGCCAGCAGCCAAGAAACAGGGTCGAATGAGCAGTTCTTC
TRBD2	NA	TRBV10-1	TRBJ2-3	CASSASLAAGTDTQYF	TGCGCCAGCAGTGCCTCGCTAGCGGCGGGGACAGATACGCAGTATTTT
TRBD2	NA	TRBV3-1/TRBV3-2	TRBJ2-5	CASSHPRAGGAYQETQYF	TGTGCCAGCAGCCACCCGCGAGCGGGAGGGGCGTACCAAGAGACCCAGTACTTC
TRBD1	NA	TRBV25-1	TRBJ1-2	CASSGGQGIFYGYTF	TGTGCCAGCAGTGGGGGACAGGGGATTTTTTATGGCTACACCTTC
TRBD1	NA	TRBV14	TRBJ1-1	CASSQRTGVEAFF	TGTGCCAGCAGCCAGAGGACAGGGGTAGAAGCTTTCTTT
TRBD1	NA	TRBV9	TRBJ2-1	CASSVTGYNEQFF	TGTGCCAGCAGCGTGACAGGGTACAATGAGCAGTTCTTC
NA	NA	TRBV9	TRBJ1-6	CASSVGSGTYNSPLHF	TGTGCCAGCAGCGTAGGTTCAGGGACCTATAATTCACCCCTCCACTTT
NA	NA	TRBV7-3	TRBJ2-2	CASSFRSTGELFF	TGTGCCAGCAGCTTCCGGAGCACCGGGGAGCTGTTTTTT
TRBD1	NA	TRBV7-2	TRBJ1-2	CASSLEGGGGYTF	TGTGCCAGCAGCTTAGAAGGGGGCGGAGGCTACACCTTC
TRBD1	NA	TRBV6-5	TRBJ1-4	CASSLDRNNEKLFF	TGTGCCAGCAGTTTGGACAGGAATAATGAAAAACTGTTTTTT
NA	NA	TRBV6-2/TRBV6-3	TRBJ1-5	CASSYDAAGLATQHF	TGTGCCAGCAGTTACGATGCGGCAGGGCTCGCTACCCAGCATTTT
NA	NA	TRBV19	TRBJ1-1	CASISEGWANTEAFF	TGTGCCAGTATCTCGGAGGGATGGGCGAACACTGAAGCTTTCTTT
NA	NA	TRBV28	TRBJ1-1	CAGSTGGLGMNTEAFF	TGTGCCGGATCCACAGGCGGACTAGGAATGAACACTGAAGCTTTCTTT
TRBD1	NA	TRBV3-1/TRBV3-2	TRBJ1-1	CASSPSDRAYTEAFF	TGTGCCAGCAGCCCATCTGACAGGGCGTACACTGAAGCTTTCTTT
TRBD2	NA	TRBV18	TRBJ2-2	CASSPRALGSGAGELFF	TGTGCCAGCTCACCACGGGCGTTAGGAAGCGGGGCCGGGGAGCTGTTTTTT
NA	NA	TRBV4-2	TRBJ1-4	CASSQDRNYANEKLFF	TGTGCCAGCAGCCAAGATAGAAACTACGCCAATGAAAAACTGTTTTTT
NA	NA	TRBV7-6	TRBJ2-1	CASSLVASNEQFF	TGTGCCAGCAGCTTAGTAGCGAGCAATGAGCAGTTCTTC